Described below is a single TCR beta chain sequence and its context. This CDR3 contains 18 residues. Germline V gene lookup returns CDR1 MGHRA and CDR2 YSYEKL. V was clipped by 2 bases and J by 4 bases; unmatched bases: 7. This sample is part of a study of T cells after posttransplantation cyclophosphamide. Methotrexate plus calcineurin inhibitor accompanied controls' myeloablative marrow transplants; sampling was 1 year later. Sequencing used immunoSEQ multiplex PCR; TCRdb keeps in-frame clones, though not all of them. The sample gives tens of thousands of clones, roughly 90% of which show up once; under 9.5% is in the top ten.

The sequences come from PBMCs, collected after an allogeneic stem cell transplant with a calcineurin inhibitor and methotrexate. The TCR comes from a female patient aged 45 to 65 who received an allogeneic stem cell transplant from an unrelated donor, was CMV-positive, and had chronic GVHD only. The graft donor may be the source of some T cells. This chain connects TRBV4-1 to TRBJ2-6; 11 bases are shared with TRBD1. The CDR3 loop is CASSQLADRGRGANVLTF. The CDR3 nucleotides read TGCGCCAGCAGCCAACTAGCGGACAGGGGGCGAGGGGCCAACGTCCTGACTTTC.